A selection of T cell receptor beta chains follows, all from one sample in a study of shared clonotypes between healthy human individuals. The protocol was immunoSEQ multiplex PCR, while the TCRdb copy is restricted to in-frame clones and leaves out a portion. This sample has about 490,000 clones, with 76% found just once. Sequenced material: PBMCs. These receptors originate from a woman aged 40 to 50 in good health. Some clones in this sample may be carry-over from other donors' samples. CDR3s include the opening cysteine and the closing phenylalanine or tryptophan. A D gene is named only where the DNA matches it firmly. Size values are once, few and many counts, or a class for expanded clones, and some rows have none.

j_call: TRBJ2-7; d_call: TRBD2; v_call: TRBV6-6; clone_size: NA; cdr3_nt: TGTGCCAGCAGTTCCATGGGACTAGCGGTAGAATACGAGCAGTACTTC; cdr3_aa: CASSSMGLAVEYEQYF
j_call: TRBJ1-2; d_call: NA; v_call: TRBV27; clone_size: NA; cdr3_nt: TGTGCCAGCAGTCTTAGCCGTGGGGGACGGCGACTCTATGGCTACACCTTC; cdr3_aa: CASSLSRGGRRLYGYTF
j_call: TRBJ1-1; d_call: NA; v_call: TRBV29-1; clone_size: NA; cdr3_nt: TGCAGCGTTGAAGCCGGGGGGCGCACTGAAGCTTTCTTT; cdr3_aa: CSVEAGGRTEAFF
j_call: TRBJ2-7; d_call: NA; v_call: TRBV5-1; clone_size: NA; cdr3_nt: TGCGCCAGCAGCGACGGCCCCATCGGGAGTTACGAGCAGTACTTC; cdr3_aa: CASSDGPIGSYEQYF
j_call: TRBJ1-2; d_call: TRBD1; v_call: TRBV5-6; clone_size: once; cdr3_nt: TGTGCCAGCAGCCCCGTGACAGGGGGCGGTGGCTACACCTTC; cdr3_aa: CASSPVTGGGGYTF
j_call: TRBJ2-5; d_call: NA; v_call: TRBV15; clone_size: NA; cdr3_nt: TGTGCCACCAGCAGAGGGAGTGTTGGCCCCCCCCAAGAGACCCAGTACTTC; cdr3_aa: CATSRGSVGPPQETQYF
j_call: TRBJ2-2; d_call: NA; v_call: TRBV5-6; clone_size: many; cdr3_nt: TGTGCCAGCAGCTTGAGGACAACGAACACCGGGGAGCTGTTTTTT; cdr3_aa: CASSLRTTNTGELFF
j_call: TRBJ1-4; d_call: NA; v_call: TRBV28; clone_size: NA; cdr3_nt: TGTGCCAGCAGTCCCCGACTTGAAAAACTGTTTTTT; cdr3_aa: CASSPRLEKLFF
j_call: TRBJ1-5; d_call: NA; v_call: TRBV15; clone_size: NA; cdr3_nt: TGTGCCACCAGCAGAGATTATTCTAGCACTGGCTGGCCCCAGCATTTT; cdr3_aa: CATSRDYSSTGWPQHF
j_call: TRBJ2-1; d_call: TRBD2; v_call: TRBV7-9; clone_size: NA; cdr3_nt: TGTGCCAGCAGCTCTAGCGGGAGGGCTTGGAATGAGCAGTTCTTC; cdr3_aa: CASSSSGRAWNEQFF
j_call: TRBJ2-5; d_call: NA; v_call: TRBV11-2; clone_size: NA; cdr3_nt: TGTGCCAGCAGCTTAGATCTTCGGGGGGCGCTTCCAGAGACCCAGTACTTC; cdr3_aa: CASSLDLRGALPETQYF